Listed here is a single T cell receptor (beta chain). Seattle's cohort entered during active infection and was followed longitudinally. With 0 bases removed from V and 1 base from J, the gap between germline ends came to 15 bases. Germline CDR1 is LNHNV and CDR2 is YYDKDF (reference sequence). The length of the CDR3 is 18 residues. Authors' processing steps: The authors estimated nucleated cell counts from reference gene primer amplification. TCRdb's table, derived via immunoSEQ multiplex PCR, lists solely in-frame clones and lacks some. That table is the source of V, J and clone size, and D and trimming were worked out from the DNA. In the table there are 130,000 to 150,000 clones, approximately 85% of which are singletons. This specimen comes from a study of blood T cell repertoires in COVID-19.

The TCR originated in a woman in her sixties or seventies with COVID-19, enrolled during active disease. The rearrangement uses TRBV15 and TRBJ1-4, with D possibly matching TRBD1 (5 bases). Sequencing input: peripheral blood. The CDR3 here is CATSRDRIRGRTNEKLFF. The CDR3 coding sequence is TGTGCCACCAGCAGAGATAGAATAAGGGGTCGAACTAATGAAAAACTGTTTTTT.